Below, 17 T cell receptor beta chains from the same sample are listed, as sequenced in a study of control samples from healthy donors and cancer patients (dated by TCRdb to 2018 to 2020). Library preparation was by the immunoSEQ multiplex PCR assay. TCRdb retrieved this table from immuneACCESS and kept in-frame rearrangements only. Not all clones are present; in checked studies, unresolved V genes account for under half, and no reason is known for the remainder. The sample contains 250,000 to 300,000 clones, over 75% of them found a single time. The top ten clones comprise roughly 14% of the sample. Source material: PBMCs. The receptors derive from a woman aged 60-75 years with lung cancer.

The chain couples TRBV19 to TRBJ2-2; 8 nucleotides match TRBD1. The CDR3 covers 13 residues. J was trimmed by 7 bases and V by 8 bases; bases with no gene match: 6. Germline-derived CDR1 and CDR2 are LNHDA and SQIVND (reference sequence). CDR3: CASVRQGYGELFF. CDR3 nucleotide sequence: TGTGCCAGTGTGAGACAGGGGTACGGGGAGCTGTTTTTT.

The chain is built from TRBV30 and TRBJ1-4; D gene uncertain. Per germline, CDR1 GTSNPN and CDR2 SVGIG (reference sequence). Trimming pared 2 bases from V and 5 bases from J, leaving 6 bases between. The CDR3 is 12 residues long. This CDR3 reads CAWSRLNEKLFF. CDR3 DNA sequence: TGTGCCTGGAGTCGTTTAAATGAAAAACTGTTTTTT.

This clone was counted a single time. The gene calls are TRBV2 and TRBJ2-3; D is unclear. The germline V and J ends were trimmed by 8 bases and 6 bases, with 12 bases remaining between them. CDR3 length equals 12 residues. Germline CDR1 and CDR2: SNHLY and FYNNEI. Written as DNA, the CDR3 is TGTGCCAGCCGGTGGGCCGTGGATACGCAGTATTTT. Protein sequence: CASRWAVDTQYF.

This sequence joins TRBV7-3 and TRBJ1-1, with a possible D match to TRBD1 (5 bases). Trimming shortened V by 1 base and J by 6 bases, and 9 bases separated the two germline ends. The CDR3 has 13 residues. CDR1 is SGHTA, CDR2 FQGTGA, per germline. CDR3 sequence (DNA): TGTGCCAGCAGCTTAAAGCCACAGGCTGAAGCTTTCTTT. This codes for CASSLKPQAEAFF.

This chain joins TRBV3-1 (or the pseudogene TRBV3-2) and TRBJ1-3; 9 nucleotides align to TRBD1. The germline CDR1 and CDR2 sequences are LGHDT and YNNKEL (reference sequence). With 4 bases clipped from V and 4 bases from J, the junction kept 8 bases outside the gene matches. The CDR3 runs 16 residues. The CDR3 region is CASSPTNRGLGNTIYF. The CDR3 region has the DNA TGTGCCAGCAGCCCGACGAACAGGGGGCTGGGAAACACCATATATTTT.

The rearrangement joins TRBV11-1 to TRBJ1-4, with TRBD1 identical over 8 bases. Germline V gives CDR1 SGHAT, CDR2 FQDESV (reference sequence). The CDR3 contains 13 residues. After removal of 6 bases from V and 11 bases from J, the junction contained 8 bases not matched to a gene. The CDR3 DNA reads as TGTGCCAGCAGTCGCGACAGGGGTAGGAAACTGTTTTTT. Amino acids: CASSRDRGRKLFF.

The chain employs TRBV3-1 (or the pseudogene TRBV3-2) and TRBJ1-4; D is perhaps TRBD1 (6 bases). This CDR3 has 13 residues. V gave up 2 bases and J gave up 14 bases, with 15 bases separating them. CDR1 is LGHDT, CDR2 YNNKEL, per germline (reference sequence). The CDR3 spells CASSQTSPQGLFF. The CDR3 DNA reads TGTGCCAGCAGCCAAACATCCCCCCAGGGGCTGTTTTTT.

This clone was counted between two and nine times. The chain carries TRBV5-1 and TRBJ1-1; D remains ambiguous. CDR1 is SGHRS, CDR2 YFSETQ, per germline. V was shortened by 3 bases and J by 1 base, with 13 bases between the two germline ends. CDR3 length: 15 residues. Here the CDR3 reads CASSSLGHKNTEAFF. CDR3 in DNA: TGCGCCAGCAGCTCGTTAGGGCACAAGAACACTGAAGCTTTCTTT.

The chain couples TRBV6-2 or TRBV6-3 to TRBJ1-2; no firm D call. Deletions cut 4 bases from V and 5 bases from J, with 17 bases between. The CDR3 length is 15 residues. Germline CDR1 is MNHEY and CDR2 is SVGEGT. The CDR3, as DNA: TGTGCCAGCAGTTTCCGGGCCGTTTCCCTATATGGCTACACCTTC. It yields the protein CASSFRAVSLYGYTF.

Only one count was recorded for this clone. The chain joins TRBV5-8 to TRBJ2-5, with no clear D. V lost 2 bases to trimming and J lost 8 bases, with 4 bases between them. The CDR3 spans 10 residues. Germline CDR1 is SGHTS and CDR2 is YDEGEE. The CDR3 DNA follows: TGTGCCAGCAGCTTACGTACCCAGTACTTC. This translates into CASSLRTQYF. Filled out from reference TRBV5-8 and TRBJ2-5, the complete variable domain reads EAGVTQSPTHLIKTRGQQATLRCSPISGHTSVYWYQQALGLGLQFLLWYDEGEERNRGNFPPRFSGRQFPNYSSELNVNALELEDSALYLCASSLRTQYFGPGTRLLVL.

CDR3: CASSLQGANVLTF. CDR3 sequence (DNA): TGTGCCAGCAGCCTCCAAGGGGCCAACGTCCTGACTTTC. The chain recombines TRBV5-5 with TRBJ2-6; D is ambiguous. CDR1 is SGHKS and CDR2 is YYEKEE in the germline V gene (reference sequence). V lost 4 bases to trimming and J lost 4 bases, with 6 bases between them. The CDR3 covers 13 residues.

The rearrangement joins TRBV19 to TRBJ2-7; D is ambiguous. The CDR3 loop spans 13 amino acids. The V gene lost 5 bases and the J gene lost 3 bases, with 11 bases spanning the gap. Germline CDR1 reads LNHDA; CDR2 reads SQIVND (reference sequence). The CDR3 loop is CASSSAVVYEQYF. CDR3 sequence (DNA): TGTGCCAGTAGTTCTGCGGTTGTCTACGAGCAGTACTTC. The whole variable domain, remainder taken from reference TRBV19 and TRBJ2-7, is DGGITQSPKYLFRKEGQNVTLSCEQNLNHDAMYWYRQDPGQGLRLIYYSQIVNDFQKGDIAEGYSVSREKKESFPLTVTSAQKNPTAFYLCASSSAVVYEQYFGPGTRLTVT.

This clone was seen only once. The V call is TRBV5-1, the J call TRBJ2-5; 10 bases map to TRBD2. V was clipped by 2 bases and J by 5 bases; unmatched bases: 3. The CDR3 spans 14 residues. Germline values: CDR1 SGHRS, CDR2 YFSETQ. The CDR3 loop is CASSLLAGLETQYF. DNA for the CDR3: TGCGCCAGCAGCTTACTAGCGGGATTGGAGACCCAGTACTTC.

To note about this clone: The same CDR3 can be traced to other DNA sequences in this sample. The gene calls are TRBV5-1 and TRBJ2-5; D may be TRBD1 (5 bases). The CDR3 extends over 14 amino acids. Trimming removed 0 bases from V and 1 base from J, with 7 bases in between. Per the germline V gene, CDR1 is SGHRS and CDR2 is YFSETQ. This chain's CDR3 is CASSLGQPQETQYF. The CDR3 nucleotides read TGCGCCAGCAGCTTGGGACAGCCCCAAGAGACCCAGTACTTC.

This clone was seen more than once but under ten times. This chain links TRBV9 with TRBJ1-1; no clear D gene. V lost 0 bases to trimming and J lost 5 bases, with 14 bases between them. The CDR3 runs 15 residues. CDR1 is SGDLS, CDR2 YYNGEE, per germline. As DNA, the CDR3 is TGTGCCAGCAGCGTAGGACCGGAGGGTAAGACTGAAGCTTTCTTT. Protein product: CASSVGPEGKTEAFF.

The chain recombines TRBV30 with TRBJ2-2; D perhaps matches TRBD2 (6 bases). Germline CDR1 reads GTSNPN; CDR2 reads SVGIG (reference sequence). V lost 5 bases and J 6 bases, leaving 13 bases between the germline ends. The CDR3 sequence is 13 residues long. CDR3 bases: TGTGCCTGGTCCGACGGGAGCTCCGGGGAGCTGTTTTTT. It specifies CAWSDGSSGELFF. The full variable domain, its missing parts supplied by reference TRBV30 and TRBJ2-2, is SQTIHQWPATLVQPVGSPLSLECTVEGTSNPNLYWYRQAAGRGLQLLFYSVGIGQISSEVPQNLSASRPQDRQFILSSKKLLLSDSGFYLCAWSDGSSGELFFGEGSRLTVL.

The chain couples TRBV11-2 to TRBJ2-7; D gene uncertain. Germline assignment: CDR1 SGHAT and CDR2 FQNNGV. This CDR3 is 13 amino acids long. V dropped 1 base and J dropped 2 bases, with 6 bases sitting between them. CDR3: CASSLAGPYEQYF. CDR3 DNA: TGTGCCAGCAGCTTAGCTGGGCCCTACGAGCAGTACTTC. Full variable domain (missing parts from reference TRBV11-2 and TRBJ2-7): EAGVAQSPRYKIIEKRQSVAFWCNPISGHATLYWYQQILGQGPKLLIQFQNNGVVDDSQLPKDRFSAERLKGVDSTLKIQPAKLEDSAVYLCASSLAGPYEQYFGPGTRLTVT.